Listed below are T cell receptor beta chains from one sample, sequenced in a study of blood T cell repertoires in COVID-19. Repertoires were generated with immunoSEQ multiplex PCR, while TCRdb's copy carries only in-frame clones and drops some. The sample includes approximately 250,000 clones, about 80% of them seen just once. Sample: peripheral blood. These receptors all stem from a human donor in a cohort sampled during active COVID-19. Each CDR3 is given with its conserved first and last residue. D genes are given only for firm matches. Clone size is not always given. Where it is, it says once, few, many or a class for expanded clones.

CDR3 length	V gene	D gene	J gene	clone size	CDR3 protein	CDR3 DNA
14	TRBV5-1	TRBD2	TRBJ2-3	.	CASSYGGAVDTQYF	TGCGCCAGCAGCTACGGGGGGGCCGTAGATACGCAGTATTTT
16	TRBV7-6	.	TRBJ1-6	.	CASSLGTTTYNSPLHF	TGTGCCAGCAGCTTAGGCACTACAACCTATAATTCACCCCTCCACTTT
13	TRBV6-5	.	TRBJ2-3	.	CASSFFPRDTQYF	TGTGCCAGCAGCTTTTTCCCCAGGGATACGCAGTATTTT
13	TRBV10-1	.	TRBJ2-3	.	CASSELTAGTQYF	TGCGCCAGCAGTGAGCTTACCGCGGGTACGCAGTATTTT
13	TRBV27	.	TRBJ1-1	.	CASSTRGRTEAFF	TGTGCCAGCAGTACCAGGGGAAGAACTGAAGCTTTCTTT
17	TRBV18	TRBD1	TRBJ2-3	once	CASSLKPGQGDTDTQYF	TGTGCCAGCTCCCTCAAACCTGGACAGGGGGACACAGATACGCAGTATTTT
14	TRBV6-2/TRBV6-3	TRBD1	TRBJ2-7	once	CASSKGQGKHEQYF	TGTGCCAGCAGTAAAGGACAGGGGAAGCACGAGCAGTACTTC
16	TRBV5-1	TRBD2	TRBJ2-5	.	CASSAGTSGGVETQYF	TGCGCCAGCAGCGCCGGGACTAGCGGGGGGGTAGAGACCCAGTACTTC
13	TRBV28	.	TRBJ1-2	.	CASSPKGPSGYTF	TGTGCCAGCAGTCCTAAAGGGCCTAGCGGCTACACCTTC
16	TRBV19	.	TRBJ1-1	many	CASSIAAGFKNTEAFF	TGTGCCAGTAGTATAGCGGCCGGGTTCAAGAACACTGAAGCTTTCTTT
16	TRBV5-1	TRBD1	TRBJ2-3	.	CASSTWGTGGTDTQYF	TGCGCCAGCAGCACATGGGGGACAGGGGGCACAGATACGCAGTATTTT
17	TRBV7-9	TRBD2	TRBJ2-1	.	CASSPAPSGRGYNEQFF	TGTGCCAGCAGCCCGGCTCCAAGCGGGAGAGGCTACAATGAGCAGTTCTTC
14	TRBV4-3	TRBD1	TRBJ2-7	.	CASSQDWGDRGMYF	TGCGCCAGCAGCCAAGATTGGGGGGACAGGGGAATGTACTTC
13	TRBV29-1	.	TRBJ1-2	.	CSVGGGRGFTFTF	TGCAGCGTTGGGGGGGGCAGGGGCTTTACATTCACCTTC
15	TRBV27	.	TRBJ2-2	.	CASSLVLASAGELFF	TGTGCCAGCAGTTTGGTCCTAGCGTCGGCCGGGGAGCTGTTTTTT
15	TRBV6-5	.	TRBJ1-2	.	CASRVMPRANYGYTF	TGTGCCAGCAGGGTTATGCCTCGGGCTAACTATGGCTACACCTTC
13	TRBV2	.	TRBJ2-1	few	CASSETGYNEQFF	TGTGCCAGCAGTGAGACCGGGTACAATGAGCAGTTCTTC
15	TRBV10-3	.	TRBJ1-1	.	CAISESRGGGTEAFF	TGTGCCATCAGTGAGTCGCGGGGAGGGGGGACTGAAGCTTTCTTT
16	TRBV7-2	TRBD2	TRBJ2-5	.	CASSLGRGGFGETQYF	TGTGCCAGCAGCTTGGGACGGGGGGGTTTCGGTGAGACCCAGTACTTC
15	TRBV6-5	TRBD1	TRBJ1-1	.	CASRGGRGRDTEAFF	TGTGCCAGCAGGGGAGGCAGGGGGCGGGACACTGAAGCTTTCTTT
15	TRBV7-2	TRBD1	TRBJ1-2	.	CASSSRTGGAYGYTF	TGTGCCAGCAGCTCGCGGACAGGGGGCGCTTATGGCTACACCTTC
16	TRBV2	.	TRBJ2-5	.	CASKRAGMGSRETQYF	TGTGCCAGCAAAAGGGCGGGGATGGGGTCCAGAGAGACCCAGTACTTC
15	TRBV7-9	TRBD1	TRBJ2-7	.	CASSPPGQGSYEQYF	TGTGCCAGCAGCCCCCCCGGACAGGGTTCCTACGAGCAGTACTTC
12	TRBV2	TRBD2	TRBJ2-5	.	CASSAGGETQYF	TGTGCCAGCAGTGCGGGAGGAGAGACCCAGTACTTC
15	TRBV6-2/TRBV6-3	TRBD1	TRBJ2-6	.	CASSRGPHGANVLTF	TGTGCCAGCAGTAGGGGGCCTCATGGGGCCAACGTCCTGACTTTC
17	TRBV28	.	TRBJ2-7	.	CASRGDGGAGSPYEQYF	TGTGCCAGCCGGGGGGACGGGGGCGCAGGGTCCCCCTACGAGCAGTACTTC
16	TRBV4-1	TRBD2	TRBJ2-7	few	CASSLRLAGGTYEQYF	TGCGCCAGCAGCCTCCGCCTAGCGGGGGGGACCTACGAGCAGTACTTC
15	TRBV2	TRBD1	TRBJ2-1	.	CASNGQGAFYNEQFF	TGTGCCAGCAACGGACAGGGGGCTTTCTACAATGAGCAGTTCTTC
14	TRBV10-2	TRBD1	TRBJ2-3	.	CASTGTGATDTQYF	TGCGCCAGCACCGGGACAGGGGCCACAGATACGCAGTATTTT
14	TRBV6-5	TRBD1	TRBJ1-1	.	CASRVQGANTEAFF	TGTGCCAGCAGGGTACAGGGGGCGAACACTGAAGCTTTCTTT
19	TRBV12-5	TRBD1	TRBJ2-1	.	CASGLPNLPGTGYYNEQFF	TGTGCTAGTGGTTTGCCTAATCTGCCCGGGACAGGGTACTACAATGAGCAGTTCTTC
12	TRBV7-2	.	TRBJ2-5	.	CASSQVWETQYF	TGTGCCAGCAGCCAGGTGTGGGAGACCCAGTACTTC
16	TRBV5-1	TRBD1	TRBJ2-7	.	CASSRSLATGTYEQYF	TGCGCCAGCAGCCGGTCGTTGGCGACAGGGACCTACGAGCAGTACTTC
12	TRBV5-1	.	TRBJ1-2	.	CASSSQGQGYTF	TGCGCCAGCAGCTCACAGGGTCAGGGCTACACCTTC